This TCR beta chain originates from a study of T cell changes during pregnancy in multiple sclerosis. Profiling relied on immunoSEQ multiplex PCR, and the TCRdb table lists in-frame clones only, not all of them. The sample has tens of thousands of clones; around 90% are singletons. The source of this sequence is a female donor with multiple sclerosis, enrolled in a pregnancy study. Specimen: CD4+ T cells from peripheral blood mononuclear cells, collected before pregnancy.

The CDR3, as DNA: TGTGCCAGCAGCTTAAACAGGGGCTACACCTTC. It codes for CASSLNRGYTF. The chain has TRBV7-8 and TRBJ1-2; maybe TRBD1 (5 bases). This CDR3 has 11 amino acids. In germline, CDR1 is SGHVS, CDR2 FQNEAQ. Trimming left V 2 bases short and J 8 bases short, with 6 bases between.